This record covers a single TCR beta chain. The antigen remains undetermined. The sample belongs to a study of cytomegalovirus exposure and HLA in healthy donors. The study's findings and limits: Across HLA loci, a later analysis found differing TCR association rates, with DRB1 most and HLA-C fewest. Later analysis suggested links between common viral pathogens and several top significant clusters. A few of the chains that were CMV-associated were confirmed in vitro to be specific for CMV antigens.

The PCR made use of 60 Vbeta and 13 Jbeta primers. TCRdb's table, derived via immunoSEQ multiplex PCR, lists solely in-frame clones and lacks some. The sample data list approximately 180,000 clones. Sequencing was done on a sample of PBMCs. The receptor's source is a man younger than 40 in good health and CMV-seronegative.

The CDR3 protein is CASNLRGTGANVLTF. CDR3 DNA: TGTGCCAGCAACCTCAGGGGAACTGGGGCCAACGTCCTGACTTTC. This chain joins TRBV5-4 and TRBJ2-6; a weak D match, TRBD1 (6 bases). The CDR3 covers 15 residues. Germline loops: CDR1 SGHNT, CDR2 YYREEE (reference sequence). V was shortened by 6 bases and J by 2 bases, with 12 bases between the two germline ends.